This T cell receptor (beta chain) was profiled in a study of blood T cell repertoires in COVID-19. TCRdb's table, derived via immunoSEQ multiplex PCR, lists solely in-frame clones and lacks some. Of 150,000 or so clones listed, around 80% are singletons. CDR1 and CDR2 from the germline V gene are LNHDA and SQIVND (reference sequence). This CDR3 comprises 17 residues. The V and J ends lost 11 bases and 3 bases, in that order; junction bases with no gene match: 17. Sample: peripheral blood. This receptor was identified in a woman aged 80 or over with active or convalescent COVID-19. V and J are TRBV19 and TRBJ1-4; 8 bases map to TRBD1. In DNA, the CDR3 is TGTGCCTCGGGAGTCGGACAGGGAACGTTGGCTAATGAAAAACTGTTTTTT. Translating gives CASGVGQGTLANEKLFF.